This record looks at one T cell receptor (beta chain) sequence and its context. Its matching antigen is unknown. This sample is drawn from a study of blood T cells in healthy people across ages. Study as a whole: About one barcoded TCR beta cDNA was captured per two T cells. The study's findings and limits: Estimates of total diversity, which came from one million sequenced T cells, were considered to be underestimates. Aged donors had fewer naive CD4+ cells and lower diversity than long-lived donors. Older age coincided with a roughly linear decline in TCR beta diversity per million T cells.

The use of a sample-barcoded 5' primer and a J-beta primer mix characterized a second PCR of about 7 to 12 cycles. Using its own MiXCR run on the 5' RACE reads, TCRdb lists one record per CDR3 protein. The table lists around 1.5 million distinct CDR3 sequences, almost 35% of them singletons. With 4 bases clipped from V and 3 bases from J, the junction kept 3 bases outside the gene matches. The CDR3 has 13 amino acids. Germline CDR1 is GTSNPN and CDR2 is SVGIG (reference sequence). The chain couples TRBV30 to TRBJ1-2, with 9 bases lining up with TRBD1. This sequence originates from a woman aged 25 to 39 in good health. Sequencing input: blood. The CDR3 protein is CAWTRQGDYGYTF. CDR3 DNA: TGTGCCTGGACCCGACAGGGGGACTATGGCTACACCTTC.